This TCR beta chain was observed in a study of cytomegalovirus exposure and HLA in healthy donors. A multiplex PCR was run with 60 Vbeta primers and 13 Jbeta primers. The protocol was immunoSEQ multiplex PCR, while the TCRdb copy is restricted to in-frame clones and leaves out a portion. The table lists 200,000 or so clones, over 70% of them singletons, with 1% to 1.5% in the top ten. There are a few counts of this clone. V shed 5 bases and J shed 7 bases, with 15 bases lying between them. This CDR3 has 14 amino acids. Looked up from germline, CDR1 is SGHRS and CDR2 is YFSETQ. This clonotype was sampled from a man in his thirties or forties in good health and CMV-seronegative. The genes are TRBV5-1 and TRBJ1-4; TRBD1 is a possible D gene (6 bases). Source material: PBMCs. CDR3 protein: CASSGGGEGEKLFF. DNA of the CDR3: TGCGCCAGCAGTGGGGGGGGCGAGGGTGAAAAACTGTTTTTT.